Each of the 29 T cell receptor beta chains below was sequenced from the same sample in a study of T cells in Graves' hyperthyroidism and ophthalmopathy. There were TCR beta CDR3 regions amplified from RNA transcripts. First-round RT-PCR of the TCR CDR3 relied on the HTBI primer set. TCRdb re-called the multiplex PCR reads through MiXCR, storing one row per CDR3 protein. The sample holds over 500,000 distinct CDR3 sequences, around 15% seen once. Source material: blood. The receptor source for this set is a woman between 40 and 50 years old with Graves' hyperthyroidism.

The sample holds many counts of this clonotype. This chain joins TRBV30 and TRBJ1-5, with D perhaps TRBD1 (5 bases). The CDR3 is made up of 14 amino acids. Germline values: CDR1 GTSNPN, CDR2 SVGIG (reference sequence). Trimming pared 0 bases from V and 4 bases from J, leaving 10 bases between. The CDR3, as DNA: TGTGCCTGGAGTGTAGGACAAAGAAATCAGCCCCAGCATTTT. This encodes CAWSVGQRNQPQHF.

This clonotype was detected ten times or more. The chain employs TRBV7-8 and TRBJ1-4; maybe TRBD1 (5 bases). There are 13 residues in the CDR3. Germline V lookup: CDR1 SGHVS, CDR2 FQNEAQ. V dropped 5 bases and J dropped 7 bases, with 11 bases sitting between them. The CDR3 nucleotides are TGTGCCAGCAGCCGGACATTTTCTGAAAAACTGTTTTTT. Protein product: CASSRTFSEKLFF.

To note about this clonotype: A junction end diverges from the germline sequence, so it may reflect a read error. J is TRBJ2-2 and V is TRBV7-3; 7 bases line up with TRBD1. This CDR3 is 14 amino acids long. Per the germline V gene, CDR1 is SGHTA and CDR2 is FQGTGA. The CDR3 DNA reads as TGTGCCAGCAGCCAACAGGGGTCCCCCGGGGAGCTGTCTTTT. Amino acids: CASSQQGSPGELSF.

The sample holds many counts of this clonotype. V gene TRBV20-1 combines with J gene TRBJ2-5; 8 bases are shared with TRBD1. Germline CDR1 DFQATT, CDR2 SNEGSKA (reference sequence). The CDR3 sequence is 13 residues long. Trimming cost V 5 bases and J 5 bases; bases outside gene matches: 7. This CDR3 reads CSAVDRVFETQYF. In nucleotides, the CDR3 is TGCAGTGCTGTGGACAGGGTTTTTGAGACCCAGTACTTC.

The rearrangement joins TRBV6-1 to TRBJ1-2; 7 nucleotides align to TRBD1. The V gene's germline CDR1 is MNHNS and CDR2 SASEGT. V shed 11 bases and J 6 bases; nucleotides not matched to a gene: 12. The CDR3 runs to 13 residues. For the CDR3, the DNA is TGTGCCGGGCGTAGGGGGCGGTTGGATGGCTACACCTTC. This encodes CAGRRGRLDGYTF.

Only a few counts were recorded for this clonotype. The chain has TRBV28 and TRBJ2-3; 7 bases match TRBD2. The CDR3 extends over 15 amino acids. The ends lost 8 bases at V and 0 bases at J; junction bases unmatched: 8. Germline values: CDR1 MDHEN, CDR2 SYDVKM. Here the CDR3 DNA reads TGTGCCAGCCAAGCCGGGGGGAGAAGCACAGATACGCAGTATTTT. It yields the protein CASQAGGRSTDTQYF.

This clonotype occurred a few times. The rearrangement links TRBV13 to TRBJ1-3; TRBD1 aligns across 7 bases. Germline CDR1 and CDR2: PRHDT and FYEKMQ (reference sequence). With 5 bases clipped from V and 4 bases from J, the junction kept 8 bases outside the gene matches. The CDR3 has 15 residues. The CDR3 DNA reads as TGTGCCAGCAGCCGGACATCGGACAGGGGAAACACCATATATTTT. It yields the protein CASSRTSDRGNTIYF.

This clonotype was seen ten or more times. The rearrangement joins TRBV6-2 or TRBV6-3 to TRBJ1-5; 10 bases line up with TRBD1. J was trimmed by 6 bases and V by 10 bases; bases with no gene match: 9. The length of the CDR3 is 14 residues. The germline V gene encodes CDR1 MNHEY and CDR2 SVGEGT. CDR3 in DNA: TGTGCCATCGCGACAGGGGGCCTGGGTCAGCCCCAGCATTTT. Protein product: CAIATGGLGQPQHF.

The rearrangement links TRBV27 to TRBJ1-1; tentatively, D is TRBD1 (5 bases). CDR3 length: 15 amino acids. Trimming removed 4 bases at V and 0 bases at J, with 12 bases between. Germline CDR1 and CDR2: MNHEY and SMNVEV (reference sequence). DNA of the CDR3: TGTGCCAGCAGTTCCCAGCAGGGCATGAACACTGAAGCTTTCTTT. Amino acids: CASSSQQGMNTEAFF.

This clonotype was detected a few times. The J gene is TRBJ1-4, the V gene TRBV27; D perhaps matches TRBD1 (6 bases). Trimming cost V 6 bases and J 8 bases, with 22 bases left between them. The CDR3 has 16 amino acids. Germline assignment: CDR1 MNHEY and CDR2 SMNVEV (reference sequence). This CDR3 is CASSPYGGGFREKLFF. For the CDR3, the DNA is TGTGCCAGCAGCCCCTATGGGGGGGGCTTTAGGGAAAAACTGTTTTTT. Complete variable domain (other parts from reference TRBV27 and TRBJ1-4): EAQVTQNPRYLITVTGKKLTVTCSQNMNHEYMSWYRQDPGLGLRQIYYSMNVEVTDKGDVPEGYKVSRKEKRNFPLILESPSPNQTSLYFCASSPYGGGFREKLFFGSGTQLSVL.

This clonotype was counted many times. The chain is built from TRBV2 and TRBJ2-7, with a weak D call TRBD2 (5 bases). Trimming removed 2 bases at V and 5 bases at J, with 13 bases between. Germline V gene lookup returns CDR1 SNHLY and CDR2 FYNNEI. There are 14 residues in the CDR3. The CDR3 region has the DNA TGTGCCAGCAGTGAAAACGGGCCGGGGAACGAGCAGTACTTC. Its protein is CASSENGPGNEQYF.

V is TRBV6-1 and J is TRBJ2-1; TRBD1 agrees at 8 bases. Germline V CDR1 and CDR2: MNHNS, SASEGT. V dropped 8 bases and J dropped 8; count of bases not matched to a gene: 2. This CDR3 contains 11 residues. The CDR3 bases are TGTGCCAGCGGACAGGGCCATGAGCAGTTCTTC. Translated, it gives CASGQGHEQFF.

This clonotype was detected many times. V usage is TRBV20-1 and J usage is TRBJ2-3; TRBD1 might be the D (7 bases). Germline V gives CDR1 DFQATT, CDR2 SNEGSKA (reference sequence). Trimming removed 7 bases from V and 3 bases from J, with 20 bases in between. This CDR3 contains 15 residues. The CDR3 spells CSGTGGTGGTDTQYF. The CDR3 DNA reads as TGCAGTGGGACAGGCGGGACTGGGGGAACAGATACGCAGTATTTT.

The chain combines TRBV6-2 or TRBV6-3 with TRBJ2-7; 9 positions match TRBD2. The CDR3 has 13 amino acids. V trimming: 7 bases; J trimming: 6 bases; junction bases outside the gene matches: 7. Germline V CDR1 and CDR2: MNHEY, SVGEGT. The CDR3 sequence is CASMLAGVGEQYF. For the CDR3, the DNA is TGTGCCAGCATGTTAGCGGGAGTAGGCGAGCAGTACTTC.

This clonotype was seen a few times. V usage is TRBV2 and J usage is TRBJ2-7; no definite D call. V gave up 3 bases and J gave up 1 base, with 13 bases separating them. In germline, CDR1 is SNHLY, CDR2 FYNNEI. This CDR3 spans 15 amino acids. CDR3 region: CASSDAVLKSYEQYF. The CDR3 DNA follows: TGTGCCAGCAGTGATGCCGTGCTCAAATCCTACGAGCAGTACTTC.

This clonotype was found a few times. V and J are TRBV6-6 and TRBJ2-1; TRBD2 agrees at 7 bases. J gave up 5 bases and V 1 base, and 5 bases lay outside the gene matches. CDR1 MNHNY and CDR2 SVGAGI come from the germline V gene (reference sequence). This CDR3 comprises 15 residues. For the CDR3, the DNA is TGTGCCAGCAGTTACTTAGGGCTAGCGGACAATGAGCAGTTCTTC. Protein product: CASSYLGLADNEQFF.

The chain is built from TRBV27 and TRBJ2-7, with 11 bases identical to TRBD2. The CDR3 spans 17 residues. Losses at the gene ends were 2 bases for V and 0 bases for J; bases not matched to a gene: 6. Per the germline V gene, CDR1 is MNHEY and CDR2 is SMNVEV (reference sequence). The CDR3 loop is CASSLGTSGWGSYEQYF. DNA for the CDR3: TGTGCCAGCAGTTTAGGGACTAGCGGTTGGGGCTCCTACGAGCAGTACTTC.

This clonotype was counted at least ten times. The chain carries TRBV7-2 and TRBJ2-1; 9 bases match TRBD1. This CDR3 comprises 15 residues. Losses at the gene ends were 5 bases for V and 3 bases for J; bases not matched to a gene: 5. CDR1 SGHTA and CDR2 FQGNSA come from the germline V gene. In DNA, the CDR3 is TGTGCCAGCAGCCCGGGACAGGGAAACTACAATGAGCAGTTCTTC. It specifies CASSPGQGNYNEQFF.

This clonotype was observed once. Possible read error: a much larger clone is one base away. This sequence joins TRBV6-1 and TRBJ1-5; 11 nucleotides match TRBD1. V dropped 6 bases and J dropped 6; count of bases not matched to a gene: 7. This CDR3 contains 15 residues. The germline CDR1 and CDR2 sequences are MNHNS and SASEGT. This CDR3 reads CASREGQGGPQPQHF. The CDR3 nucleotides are TGTGCCAGCAGAGAGGGACAGGGGGGACCTCAGCCCCAGCATTTT.

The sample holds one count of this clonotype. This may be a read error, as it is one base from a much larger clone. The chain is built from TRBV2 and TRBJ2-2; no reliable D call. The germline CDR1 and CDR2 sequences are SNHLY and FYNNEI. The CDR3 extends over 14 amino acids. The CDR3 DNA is TGTACCAGCCGGATAAACCCGAACACCGGGGAGCTGTTTTTT. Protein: CTSRINPNTGELFF. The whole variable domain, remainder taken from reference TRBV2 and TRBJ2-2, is EPEVTQTPSHQVTQMGQEVILRCVPISNHLYFYWYRQILGQKVEFLVSFYNNEISEKSEIFDDQFSVERPDGSNFTLKIRSTKLEDSAMYFCTSRINPNTGELFFGEGSRLTVL.

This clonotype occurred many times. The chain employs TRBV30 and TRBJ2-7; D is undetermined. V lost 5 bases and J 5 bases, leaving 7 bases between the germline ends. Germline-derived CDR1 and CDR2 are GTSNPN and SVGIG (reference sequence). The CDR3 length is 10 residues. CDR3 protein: CAWAHHEQYF. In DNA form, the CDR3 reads TGTGCCTGGGCACACCACGAGCAGTACTTC.

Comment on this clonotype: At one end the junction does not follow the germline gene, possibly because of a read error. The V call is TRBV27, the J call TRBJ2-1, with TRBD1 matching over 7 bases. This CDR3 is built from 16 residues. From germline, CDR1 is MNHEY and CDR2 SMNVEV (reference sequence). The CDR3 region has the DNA TGTGCCAACAGTCCCCGTACAGGGGTCCTTTACAATGAGCAGTTCTTC. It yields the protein CANSPRTGVLYNEQFF.

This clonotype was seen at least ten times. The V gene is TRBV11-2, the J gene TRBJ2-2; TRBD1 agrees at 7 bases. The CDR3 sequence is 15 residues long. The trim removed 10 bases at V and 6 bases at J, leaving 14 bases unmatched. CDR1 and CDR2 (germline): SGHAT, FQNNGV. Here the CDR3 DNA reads TGTGCCACCTTATCCAGGACAGGCCGTGCCGGGGAGCTGTTTTTT. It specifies CATLSRTGRAGELFF.

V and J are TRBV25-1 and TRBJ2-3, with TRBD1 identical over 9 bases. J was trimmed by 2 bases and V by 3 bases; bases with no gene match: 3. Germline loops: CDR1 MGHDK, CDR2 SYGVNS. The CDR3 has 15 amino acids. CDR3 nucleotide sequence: TGTGCCAGCAGTGACGGGACAGGGACCACAGATACGCAGTATTTT. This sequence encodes CASSDGTGTTDTQYF.

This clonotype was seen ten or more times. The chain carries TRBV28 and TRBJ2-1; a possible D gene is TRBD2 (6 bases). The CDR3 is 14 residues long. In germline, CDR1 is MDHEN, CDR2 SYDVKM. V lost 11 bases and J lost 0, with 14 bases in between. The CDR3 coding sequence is TGTGCCGGGTCCGGGACTGGCTCCTACAATGAGCAGTTCTTC. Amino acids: CAGSGTGSYNEQFF.

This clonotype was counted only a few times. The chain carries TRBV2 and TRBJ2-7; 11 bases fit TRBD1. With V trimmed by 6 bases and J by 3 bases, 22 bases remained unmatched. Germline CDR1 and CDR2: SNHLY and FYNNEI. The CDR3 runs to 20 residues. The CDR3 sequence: CASSRIPGTGGISRNYEQYF. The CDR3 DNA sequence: TGTGCCAGCAGCCGAATCCCCGGGACAGGGGGAATAAGTAGGAACTACGAGCAGTACTTC.

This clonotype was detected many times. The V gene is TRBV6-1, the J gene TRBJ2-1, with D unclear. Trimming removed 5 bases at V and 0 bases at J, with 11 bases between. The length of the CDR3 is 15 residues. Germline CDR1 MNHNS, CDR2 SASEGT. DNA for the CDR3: TGTGCCAGCAGTCGCCGGGCTACCTCCTACAATGAGCAGTTCTTC. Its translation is CASSRRATSYNEQFF.

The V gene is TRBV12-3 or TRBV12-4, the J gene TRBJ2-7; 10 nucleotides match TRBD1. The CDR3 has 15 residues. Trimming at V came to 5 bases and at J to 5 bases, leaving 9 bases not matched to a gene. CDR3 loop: CASSQRQGAHHEQYF. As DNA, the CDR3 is TGTGCCAGCAGTCAACGACAGGGGGCGCACCACGAGCAGTACTTC.

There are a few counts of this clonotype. The CDR3 region is CSAPKPPGEQFF. For the CDR3, the DNA is TGCAGTGCCCCCAAACCCCCAGGGGAGCAGTTCTTC. V gene TRBV20-1 combines with J gene TRBJ2-1, with D possibly TRBD1 on 5 matching bases. V lost 6 bases and J 10 bases, leaving 16 bases between the germline ends. The length of the CDR3 is 12 residues. CDR1 and CDR2 from the germline V gene are DFQATT and SNEGSKA (reference sequence).